This entry lists 22 T cell receptor beta chains sequenced from one sample in a study of PD-1 blockade in classical Hodgkin lymphoma. Method: immunoSEQ multiplex PCR; TCRdb's copy keeps in-frame clones and lacks some. The data show tens of thousands of clones, with 81% seen just once and approximately 15% held by the top ten. Every patient experienced relapse after autologous stem cell transplantation, and brentuximab vedotin exposure varied. Sample: peripheral blood mononuclear cells (PBMCs), taken at baseline. These receptors all come from a human donor with classical Hodgkin lymphoma.

For the CDR3, the DNA is TGTGCCAGCTCACCTTCAAGGGGGCTGGAGGAGCAGTACTTC. Encoded protein: CASSPSRGLEEQYF. The V and J genes are TRBV18 and TRBJ2-7, with 7 bases that match TRBD1. The V gene end was trimmed by 3 bases and the J gene end by 7 bases; junction bases not matched to a gene: 9. Per germline, CDR1 KGHSH and CDR2 LQKENI. The CDR3 totals 14 residues.

This chain uses TRBV27 with TRBJ2-1, with TRBD2 matching 8 bases. The length of the CDR3 is 16 residues. Losses at the gene ends were 3 bases for V and 8 bases for J; bases not matched to a gene: 12. Germline assignment: CDR1 MNHEY and CDR2 SMNVEV (reference sequence). CDR3 coding DNA: TGTGCCAGCAGTTTTAGCGGGACCACAATTTACTATGAGCAGTTCTTC. Protein product: CASSFSGTTIYYEQFF.

Remarks on this clone: This may stem from a read error, because a much larger clone lies one nucleotide away. This rearrangement joins TRBV7-3 to TRBJ1-1; TRBD1 aligns across 12 bases. The CDR3 contains 16 residues. Germline CDR1 is SGHTA and CDR2 is FQGTGA. The CDR3 region has the DNA TGTGTCAGCAGCCCGATCGGGACAGGGGGCGAAACTGAAGCTTTCTTT. It encodes CVSSPIGTGGETEAFF.

The chain carries TRBV27 and TRBJ2-2; D is uncertain. CDR1 MNHEY and CDR2 SMNVEV come from the germline V gene (reference sequence). This CDR3 region has 13 residues. V lost 5 bases and J lost 4, with 8 bases in between. CDR3 DNA sequence: TGTGCCAGCAGTCCCCGCCCCACCGGGGAGCTGTTTTTT. Protein product: CASSPRPTGELFF.

The chain uses TRBV10-3 and TRBJ2-5; the D call may be TRBD1 or TRBD2 (5 bases each). Trimming pared 8 bases from V and 5 bases from J, leaving 21 bases between. Germline V gene data show CDR1 as ENHRY and CDR2 as SYGVKD. This CDR3 region has 15 residues. In DNA, the CDR3 is TGTGCCATCCAAGGGACGCAGGAAGGTTGGGAGACCCAGTACTTC. Translation gives CAIQGTQEGWETQYF.

This clone came up a few times. V is TRBV30 and J is TRBJ2-3; D not resolved. This CDR3 is built from 13 residues. Trimming took off 4 bases at V and 0 bases at J, with 8 bases between the two ends. The germline V gene encodes CDR1 GTSNPN and CDR2 SVGIG (reference sequence). CDR3 residues: CAWNEVSTDTQYF. As DNA, the CDR3 is TGTGCCTGGAACGAGGTGAGCACAGATACGCAGTATTTT.

V usage is TRBV6-5 and J usage is TRBJ2-1; no clear D. Looked up from germline, CDR1 is MNHEY and CDR2 is SVGAGI. The V end was cut by 4 bases, the J end by 3 bases, with 13 bases between. This CDR3 has 15 amino acids. The CDR3 DNA reads as TGTGCCAGCAGTTCCCAAGGTGGGGACTACAATGAGCAGTTCTTC. The encoded protein is CASSSQGGDYNEQFF.

Turning to this clone: Since the CDR3 does not end with the conserved phenylalanine or tryptophan, this likely comes from a read error. The chain carries TRBV5-4 and TRBJ1-2; TRBD1 agrees at 8 bases. The J segment lost 6 bases and the V segment lost 7 bases, leaving 8 bases of the junction unmatched. Germline V gene data show CDR1 as SGHNT and CDR2 as YYREEE (reference sequence). The CDR3 has 13 residues. CDR3 in DNA: TGTGCCAGCCGGTGGACAGGGAGGGATGGCTACACCCTC. Protein: CASRWTGRDGYTL.

V gene TRBV18 combines with J gene TRBJ2-1; 12 bases map to TRBD2. CDR3 length equals 13 residues. The V and J ends lost 8 bases and 7 bases, in that order; junction bases with no gene match: 3. Germline V lookup: CDR1 KGHSH, CDR2 LQKENI. CDR3 loop: CASRLAGENEQFF. The CDR3 DNA reads as TGTGCCAGCCGACTAGCGGGGGAAAATGAGCAGTTCTTC.

The chain has TRBV19 and TRBJ2-3; D not certain. V shed 4 bases and J shed 2 bases, with 1 base lying between them. Germline values: CDR1 LNHDA, CDR2 SQIVND (reference sequence). This CDR3 has 11 amino acids. CDR3 DNA sequence: TGTGCCAGTAGTAACACAGATACGCAGTATTTT. Translating it yields CASSNTDTQYF.

The chain combines TRBV29-1 with TRBJ2-1; 10 bases agree with TRBD2. CDR3 length: 14 residues. The junction had 8 bases not matched to a gene; V was cut back by 4 bases and J by 8 bases. In germline, CDR1 is SQVTM, CDR2 ANQGSEA. The CDR3 coding sequence is TGCAGCGTTGCCCTAGCGGGAGATTTTCATGAGCAGTTCTTC. Translated: CSVALAGDFHEQFF.

The V and J genes are TRBV7-2 and TRBJ2-7; D remains ambiguous. The V and J ends lost 1 base and 12 bases respectively, with 16 bases between them. The CDR3 loop spans 13 amino acids. Germline-derived CDR1 and CDR2 are SGHTA and FQGNSA. The CDR3, as DNA: TGTGCCAGCAGCTTAGACCCAGCCGAACCCTCGTACGTC. Translating it yields CASSLDPAEPSYV.

The gene calls are TRBV27 and TRBJ2-7, with D tentatively TRBD1 or TRBD2 (5 bases each). Looked up from germline, CDR1 is MNHEY and CDR2 is SMNVEV (reference sequence). CDR3 length: 14 amino acids. V dropped 8 bases and J dropped 0 bases, with 14 bases sitting between them. The CDR3 region is CASRRVGRSYEQYF. The CDR3 coding sequence is TGTGCCAGCCGTCGAGTGGGACGCTCCTACGAGCAGTACTTC.

The V gene is TRBV7-9, the J gene TRBJ1-1, with no clear D. Per germline, CDR1 SEHNR and CDR2 FQNEAQ (reference sequence). This CDR3 contains 11 residues. Trimming left V 5 bases short and J 0 bases short, with 1 base between. For the CDR3, the DNA is TGTGCCAGCAGCCTGAACACTGAAGCTTTCTTT. It is translated as CASSLNTEAFF.

In this sample, this clone turned up once. The chain is built from TRBV7-2 and TRBJ2-3, with 9 nucleotides matching TRBD2. The ends lost 2 bases at V and 2 bases at J; junction bases unmatched: 5. Germline V gene sequence: CDR1 SGHTA, CDR2 FQGNSA. The CDR3 extends over 16 amino acids. CDR3 residues: CASSLQSGRPTDTQYF. Written as DNA, the CDR3 is TGTGCCAGCAGCTTACAAAGCGGGAGGCCCACAGATACGCAGTATTTT. The variable domain in full, with the rest retrieved from reference TRBV7-2 and TRBJ2-3, is GAGVSQSPSNKVTEKGKDVELRCDPISGHTALYWYRQSLGQGLEFLIYFQGNSAPDKSGLPSDRFSAERTGGSVSTLTIQRTQQEDSAVYLCASSLQSGRPTDTQYFGPGTRLTVL.

This chain uses TRBV2 with TRBJ1-1, with no clear D. Germline-derived CDR1 and CDR2 are SNHLY and FYNNEI. V was trimmed by 3 bases and J by 1 base, leaving 9 bases between them. The CDR3 loop spans 14 amino acids. The CDR3 bases are TGTGCCAGCAGTGATCGGGGAAGGAACACTGAAGCTTTCTTT. Its protein product is CASSDRGRNTEAFF.

Written as DNA, the CDR3 is TGTGCCAGTAGTATCCAGCGTACTGCTAGGGGAAACTACACCTTC. Translated: CASSIQRTARGNYTF. The V and J genes are TRBV19 and TRBJ1-2, with D possibly TRBD1 on 5 matching bases. V was pared by 3 bases and J by 10 bases, with 21 bases between. This CDR3 has 15 residues. Germline V gene lookup returns CDR1 LNHDA and CDR2 SQIVND (reference sequence).

This clone was counted a few times. This chain uses TRBV18 with TRBJ2-4; 10 bases match TRBD2. The V gene's germline CDR1 is KGHSH and CDR2 LQKENI. CDR3 length equals 18 residues. J gave up 0 bases and V 3 bases, and 8 bases lay outside the gene matches. The CDR3 loop is CASSPRTSGYGAKNIQYF. The DNA of the CDR3 is TGTGCCAGCTCACCCCGGACTAGCGGTTACGGAGCCAAAAACATTCAGTACTTC. Combining the CDR3 with reference TRBV18 and TRBJ2-4 gives the whole variable domain NAGVMQNPRHLVRRRGQEARLRCSPMKGHSHVYWYRQLPEEGLKFMVYLQKENIIDESGMPKERFSAEFPKEGPSILRIQQVVRGDSAAYFCASSPRTSGYGAKNIQYFGAGTRLSVL.

The V and J genes are TRBV7-8 and TRBJ2-7; TRBD1 or TRBD2 may be the D gene (5 bases each). The CDR3 is made up of 14 amino acids. V shed 1 base and J shed 4 bases, with 11 bases lying between them. The germline CDR1 and CDR2 sequences are SGHVS and FQNEAQ. The CDR3 loop is CASSLDPGQYEQYF. The CDR3 DNA is TGTGCCAGCAGCTTAGATCCGGGGCAGTACGAGCAGTACTTC.

The genes are TRBV5-4 and TRBJ2-7, with 7 nucleotides matching TRBD2. The germline V gene has CDR1 SGHNT and CDR2 YYREEE (reference sequence). There are 15 residues in the CDR3. V dropped 1 base and J dropped 3; count of bases not matched to a gene: 7. In DNA form, the CDR3 reads TGTGCCAGCAGCTTGCCTAGCGGACACGACTACGAGCAGTACTTC. Residues: CASSLPSGHDYEQYF.

The chain employs TRBV5-1 and TRBJ2-3; D is unresolved. The ends were cut back, 1 base at V and 3 bases at J, with 6 bases in the middle. Germline V gene data show CDR1 as SGHRS and CDR2 as YFSETQ. CDR3 length equals 13 residues. The CDR3 region has the DNA TGCGCCAGCAGCTTGTTAGAAACAGATACGCAGTATTTT. Protein: CASSLLETDTQYF.

CDR3 DNA sequence: TGTGCCAGCAGCAGAGATGGGGGCAACACTGAAGCTTTCTTT. It translates to CASSRDGGNTEAFF. The chain couples TRBV9 to TRBJ1-1; a weak D match, TRBD1 (6 bases). CDR1 and CDR2 (germline): SGDLS, YYNGEE. The CDR3 totals 14 residues. V lost 4 bases to trimming and J lost 2 bases, with 12 bases between them.